The rows below give T cell receptor beta chains drawn from one sample of a study of T cell repertoires in cytomegalovirus infection. TCRdb independently ran MiXCR on the reads; one entry per CDR3 protein. The table has fewer than 950,000 distinct CDR3 sequences, less than 35% seen once. These receptors' targets are unknown. This specimen consisted of cultured CD8+ T cells from PBMCs, obtained from culture after CMV antigen stimulation. Receptor source: a human donor in good health (CMV status not recorded). Some clones in this sample may be carry-over from other donors' samples. Each CDR3 is given with its conserved first and last residue. A D gene is named only where the DNA matches it firmly. Size is omitted from some rows. Given values are once, few, many or a class for expanded clones.

many	NA	TRBV20-1	TRBJ1-6	CSASRRVGSYNSPLHF	TGCAGTGCTAGTAGGAGGGTAGGGTCCTATAATTCACCCCTCCACTTT
NA	NA	TRBV15	TRBJ1-2	CATSRDRGLNYGYTF	TGTGCCACCAGCAGAGATAGGGGACTCAACTATGGCTACACCTTC
many	TRBD1	TRBV7-8	TRBJ2-1	CASSLVPSGGGGYNEQFF	TGTGCCAGCAGCTTAGTCCCTTCAGGGGGCGGCGGGTACAATGAGCAGTTCTTC
NA	NA	TRBV7-6	TRBJ1-4	CASGEAVYEKLFF	TGTGCCAGCGGGGAGGCAGTCTATGAAAAACTGTTTTTT
few	NA	TRBV9	TRBJ2-3	CASSVEGGDLQTDTQYF	TGTGCCAGCAGCGTAGAGGGGGGGGACCTTCAGACAGATACGCAGTATTTT
NA	NA	TRBV12-3/TRBV12-4	TRBJ1-2	CASSSNRVYGYTF	TGTGCCAGCAGTTCTAATAGGGTTTATGGCTACACCTTC
NA	TRBD2	TRBV7-2	TRBJ2-2	CASRGGDTGELFF	TGTGCCAGCCGGGGGGGGGACACCGGGGAGCTGTTTTTT
many	TRBD1	TRBV19	TRBJ1-5	CASSIAGDRPGQPQHF	TGTGCCAGTAGTATAGCCGGGGACAGGCCCGGTCAGCCCCAGCATTTT
many	NA	TRBV7-8	TRBJ2-7	CASSLGQGMVGEQYF	TGTGCCAGCAGCTTAGGTCAGGGGATGGTTGGCGAGCAGTACTTC
NA	NA	TRBV9	TRBJ2-5	CASSVGAPVETQYF	TGTGCCAGCAGCGTAGGAGCCCCCGTAGAGACCCAGTACTTC
NA	NA	TRBV7-9	TRBJ2-2	CASSQTENTGELFF	TGTGCCAGCAGCCAGACAGAGAACACCGGGGAGCTGTTTTTT
NA	NA	TRBV7-6	TRBJ2-7	CASTLEPGTTHTSYEQYF	TGTGCCAGCACCTTGGAGCCCGGGACGACTCACACCTCCTACGAGCAGTACTTC
few	NA	TRBV12-3/TRBV12-4	TRBJ1-1	CASRTEVNTEAFF	TGTGCCAGCAGGACAGAGGTGAACACTGAAGCTTTCTTT
many	TRBD1	TRBV7-8	TRBJ2-7	CASSLGTGGREQYF	TGTGCCAGCAGCCTAGGGACAGGGGGGAGGGAGCAGTACTTC
many	TRBD2	TRBV7-9	TRBJ2-3	CASSPAGGRDTQYF	TGTGCCAGCAGCCCCGCGGGGGGGCGAGATACGCAGTATTTT
NA	TRBD1	TRBV11-3	TRBJ2-2	CASSTGAPNTGELFF	TGTGCCAGCAGCACAGGGGCCCCGAACACCGGGGAGCTGTTTTTT
NA	TRBD1	TRBV2	TRBJ1-2	CASSEEGTGGFFGYTF	TGTGCCAGCAGTGAAGAAGGAACAGGGGGGTTTTTCGGCTACACCTTC
NA	NA	TRBV6-6	TRBJ1-1	CASSVPKNTEAFF	TGTGCCAGCAGTGTACCGAAAAACACTGAAGCTTTCTTT